These 2 T cell receptor beta chains came from one sample sequenced in a study of cytomegalovirus exposure and HLA in healthy donors (dated by TCRdb to 2015 to 2018). The library came from the immunoSEQ multiplex PCR assay. A mixture of 60 forward primers for TCR Vbeta segments and 13 reverse primers for TCR Jbeta segments was used in the multiplex PCR. The source is immuneACCESS, and TCRdb retained only in-frame sequences with V and J called. Part of the clones is not carried over; for the studies checked, unresolved V genes explain less than half of this, and the remainder is unexplained. Counted in this sample were 45,000 to 65,000 clones; 82% of them appeared once. The ten largest clones represent about 1.4% of the sample. The sample taken for sequencing was PBMCs. These receptors all stem from a man aged 25-45 years in good health and CMV-seronegative.

The chain links TRBV28 to TRBJ1-1, with TRBD1 identical over 7 bases. This CDR3 is 13 amino acids long. V lost 10 bases, J lost 1 base, and 6 bases stayed unmatched. From germline, CDR1 is MDHEN and CDR2 SYDVKM. The CDR3 DNA follows: TGTGCCACTACCGGGACAGAGAACACTGAAGCTTTCTTT. Encoded protein: CATTGTENTEAFF.

V usage is TRBV18 and J usage is TRBJ2-3; TRBD2 matches 14 bases. The junction had 0 bases not matched to a gene; V was cut back by 1 base and J by 0 bases. CDR3 length: 17 amino acids. Germline V lookup: CDR1 KGHSH, CDR2 LQKENI. The DNA of the CDR3 is TGTGCCAGCTCACCACGGACTAGCGGGGGGAGCACAGATACGCAGTATTTT. Translating gives CASSPRTSGGSTDTQYF.